The subject of this entry is one TCR beta chain. Its antigen remains undetermined. One base away there is no much larger clone; base qualities are not given. The sample comes from a study of cytomegalovirus exposure and HLA in healthy donors listed by TCRdb under 2017. Study-wide context: The 500 to 700 repertoires of the first cohort and the roughly 120 validation repertoires were produced on the same platform, according to a later analysis. The study was designed to test whether signatures of past pathogen exposure could be identified by cataloging public T cell receptors. High-throughput TCR immunosequencing, statistical association of individual TCRs with disease status, and machine learning were combined to predict cytomegalovirus infection status. A separate validation cohort of roughly 130 different subjects was used in addition to the approximately 700-subject first cohort.

At the junction V is shortened by 4 bases and J by 2 bases; bases outside the gene matches: 5. The CDR3 sequence holds 15 residues, the cysteine and phenylalanine included. CDR3 DNA is the only sequence kept; it has 45 bases, read in frame from the first base. The germline V gene specifies MRHNA as CDR1 and SNTAGT as CDR2. The donors belonged to the validation cohort of around 130 subjects, which was separate from the approximately 680-subject first cohort. The study at large found these results: The study gave a list of 150 to 200 TCR beta chains associated with cytomegalovirus. A later analysis had no HLA typing for the validation cohort, so co-occurrence there was scored across all 130 or so repertoires. Of the cluster scores, roughly 95% were above 0 in a later analysis, which found that TCRs clustered in the first cohort also tended to co-occur in the 120 or so validation repertoires. Most TCR sequences were seen in very few donors, while some public TCRs were found in many individuals. In vitro tests confirmed that a few of the cytomegalovirus-associated TCR beta chains recognize cytomegalovirus antigens. In both the original and validation cohorts, the classifier was reported to diagnose cytomegalovirus status with high specificity and sensitivity. The authors suggested that the approach could potentially be extended to other disease states and immunological phenotypes.

The method was the immunoSEQ multiplex PCR assay. Regarding the original processing steps: A statistical classification framework was developed to diagnose cytomegalovirus status using the catalog of TCR beta chain sequences. Sourced from immuneACCESS, this table was stored by TCRdb with only in-frame sequences that have V and J called. A share of the clones is absent; for the studies checked, an unresolved V gene accounts for under half, and the remainder has no known explanation. V and J calls and clone size are given by that table; D and trimming were obtained from the DNA. Present in this sample are roughly 48,000 clones, approximately 95% of which were seen just once. Of the sample, approximately 8.1% is held by the ten largest clones.

Recombination joined TRBV6-4 with TRBJ2-5, and 9 junctional nucleotides match TRBD2. Source material: PBMCs. The sequence was collected from a young woman in good health and CMV-seropositive. The CDR3 amino acid sequence is: CASSARAGGQETQYF. The DNA reads as follows: TGTGCCAGCAGTGCGAGAGCGGGAGGACAAGAGACCCAGTACTTC.